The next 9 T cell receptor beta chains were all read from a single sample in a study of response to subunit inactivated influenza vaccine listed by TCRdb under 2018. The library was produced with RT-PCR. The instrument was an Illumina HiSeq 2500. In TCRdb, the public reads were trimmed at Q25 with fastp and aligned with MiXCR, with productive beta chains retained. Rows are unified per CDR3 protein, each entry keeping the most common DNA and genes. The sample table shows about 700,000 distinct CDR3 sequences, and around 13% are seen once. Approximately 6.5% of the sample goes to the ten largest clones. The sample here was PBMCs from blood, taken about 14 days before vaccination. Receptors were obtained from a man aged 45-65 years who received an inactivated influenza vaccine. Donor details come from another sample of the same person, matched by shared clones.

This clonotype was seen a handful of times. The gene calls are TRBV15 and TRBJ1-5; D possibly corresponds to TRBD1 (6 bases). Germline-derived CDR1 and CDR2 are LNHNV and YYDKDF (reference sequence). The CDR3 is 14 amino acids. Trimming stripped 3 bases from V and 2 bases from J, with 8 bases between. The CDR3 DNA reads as TGTGCCACCAGCAGTCGGACAGGCAATCAGCCCCAGCATTTT. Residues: CATSSRTGNQPQHF.

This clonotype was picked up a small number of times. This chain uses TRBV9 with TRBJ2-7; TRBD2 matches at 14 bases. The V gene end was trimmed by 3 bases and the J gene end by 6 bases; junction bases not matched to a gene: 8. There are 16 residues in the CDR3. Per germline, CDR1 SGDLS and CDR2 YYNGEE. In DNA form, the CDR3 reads TGTGCCAGCAGCGCCCAGGGACTAGCGGGAGCCGGCGAGCAGTACTTC. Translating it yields CASSAQGLAGAGEQYF.

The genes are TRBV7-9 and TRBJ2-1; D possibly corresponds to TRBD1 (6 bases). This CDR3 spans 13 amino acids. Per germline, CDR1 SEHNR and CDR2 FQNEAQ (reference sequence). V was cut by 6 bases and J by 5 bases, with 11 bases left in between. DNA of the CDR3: TGTGCCAGCAGAAAGTCAGGGGACAATGAGCAGTTCTTC. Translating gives CASRKSGDNEQFF.

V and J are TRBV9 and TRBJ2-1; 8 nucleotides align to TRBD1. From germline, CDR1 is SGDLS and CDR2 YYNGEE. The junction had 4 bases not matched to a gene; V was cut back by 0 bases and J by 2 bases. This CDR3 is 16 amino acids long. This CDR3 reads CASSVGTGGAYNEQFF. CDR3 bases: TGTGCCAGCAGCGTAGGCACAGGGGGTGCCTACAATGAGCAGTTCTTC.

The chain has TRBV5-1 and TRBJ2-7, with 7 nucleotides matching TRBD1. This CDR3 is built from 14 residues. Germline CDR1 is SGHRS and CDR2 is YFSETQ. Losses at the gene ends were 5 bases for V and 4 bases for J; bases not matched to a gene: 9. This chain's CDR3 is CASSARDSKYEQYF. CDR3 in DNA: TGCGCCAGCAGTGCCCGGGACAGTAAGTACGAGCAGTACTTC.

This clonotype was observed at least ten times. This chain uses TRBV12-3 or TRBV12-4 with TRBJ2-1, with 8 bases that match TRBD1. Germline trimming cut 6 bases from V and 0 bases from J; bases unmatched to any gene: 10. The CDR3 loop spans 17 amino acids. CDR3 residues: CASSRPKDRVSYNEQFF. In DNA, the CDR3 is TGTGCCAGCAGCCGACCAAAGGACAGGGTCTCCTACAATGAGCAGTTCTTC.

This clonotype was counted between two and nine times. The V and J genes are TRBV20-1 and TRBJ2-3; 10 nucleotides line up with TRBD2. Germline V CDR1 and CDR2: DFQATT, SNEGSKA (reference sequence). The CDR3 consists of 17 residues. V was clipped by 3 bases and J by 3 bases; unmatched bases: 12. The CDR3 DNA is TGCAGTGCTAGTGTGAGCCTTACTAGCGGGAAAACAGATACGCAGTATTTT. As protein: CSASVSLTSGKTDTQYF.

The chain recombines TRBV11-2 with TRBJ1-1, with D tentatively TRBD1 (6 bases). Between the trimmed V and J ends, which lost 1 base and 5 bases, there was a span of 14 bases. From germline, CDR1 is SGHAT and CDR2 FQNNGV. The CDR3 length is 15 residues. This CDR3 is CASSLAGGGITEAFF. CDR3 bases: TGTGCCAGCAGCTTAGCTGGAGGGGGTATAACTGAAGCTTTCTTT.

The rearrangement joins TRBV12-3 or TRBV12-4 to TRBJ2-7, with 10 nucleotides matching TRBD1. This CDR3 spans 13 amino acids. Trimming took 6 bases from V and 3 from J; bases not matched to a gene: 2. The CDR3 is CASRGTGDYEQYF. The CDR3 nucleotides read TGTGCCAGCAGGGGGACAGGGGACTACGAGCAGTACTTC.